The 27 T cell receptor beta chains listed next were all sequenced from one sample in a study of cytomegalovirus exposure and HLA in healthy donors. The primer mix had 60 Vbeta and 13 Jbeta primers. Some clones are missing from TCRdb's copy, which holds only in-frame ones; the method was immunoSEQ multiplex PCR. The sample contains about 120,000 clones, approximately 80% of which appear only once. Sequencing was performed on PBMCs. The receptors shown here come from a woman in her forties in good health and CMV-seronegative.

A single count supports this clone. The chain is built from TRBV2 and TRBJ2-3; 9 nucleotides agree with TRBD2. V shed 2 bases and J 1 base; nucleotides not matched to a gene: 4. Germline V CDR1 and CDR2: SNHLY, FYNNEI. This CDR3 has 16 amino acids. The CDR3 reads CASSEFGGGGTDTQYF. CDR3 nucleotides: TGTGCCAGCAGTGAATTTGGCGGGGGGGGCACAGATACGCAGTATTTT.

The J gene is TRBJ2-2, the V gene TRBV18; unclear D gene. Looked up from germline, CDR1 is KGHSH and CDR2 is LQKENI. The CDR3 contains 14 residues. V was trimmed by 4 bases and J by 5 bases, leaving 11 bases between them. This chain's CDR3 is CASSQYNPTGELFF. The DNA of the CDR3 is TGTGCCAGCTCACAGTACAATCCTACCGGGGAGCTGTTTTTT.

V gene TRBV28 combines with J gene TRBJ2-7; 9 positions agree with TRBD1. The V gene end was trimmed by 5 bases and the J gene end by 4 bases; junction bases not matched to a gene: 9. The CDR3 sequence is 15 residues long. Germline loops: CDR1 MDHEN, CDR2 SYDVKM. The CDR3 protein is CASSPGTGRTYEQYF. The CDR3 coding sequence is TGTGCCAGCAGTCCCGGGACAGGGAGGACGTACGAGCAGTACTTC. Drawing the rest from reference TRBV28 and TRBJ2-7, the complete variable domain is DVKVTQSSRYLVKRTGEKVFLECVQDMDHENMFWYRQDPGLGLRLIYFSYDVKMKEKGDIPEGYSVSREKKERFSLILESASTNQTSMYLCASSPGTGRTYEQYFGPGTRLTVT.

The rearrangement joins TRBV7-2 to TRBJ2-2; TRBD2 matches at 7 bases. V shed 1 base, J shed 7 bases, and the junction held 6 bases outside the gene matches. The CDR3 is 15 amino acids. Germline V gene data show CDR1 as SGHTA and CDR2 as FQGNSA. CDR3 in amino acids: CASSLVGEGIGELFF. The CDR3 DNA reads TGTGCCAGCAGCTTAGTGGGGGAGGGCATCGGGGAGCTGTTTTTT.

CDR3 residues: CASSRGQAKLFF. The CDR3, as DNA: TGTGCCAGCAGCCGAGGACAGGCGAAACTGTTTTTT. The genes are TRBV7-9 and TRBJ1-4, with 7 bases lining up with TRBD1. CDR3 length equals 12 residues. Per the germline V gene, CDR1 is SEHNR and CDR2 is FQNEAQ (reference sequence). V was clipped by 5 bases and J by 11 bases; unmatched bases: 5.

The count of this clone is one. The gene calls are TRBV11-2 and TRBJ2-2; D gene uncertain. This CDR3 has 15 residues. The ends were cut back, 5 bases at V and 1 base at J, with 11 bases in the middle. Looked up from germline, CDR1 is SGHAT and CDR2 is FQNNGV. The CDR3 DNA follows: TGTGCCAGCAGCCAACCGACGGGGAACACCGGGGAGCTGTTTTTT. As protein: CASSQPTGNTGELFF.

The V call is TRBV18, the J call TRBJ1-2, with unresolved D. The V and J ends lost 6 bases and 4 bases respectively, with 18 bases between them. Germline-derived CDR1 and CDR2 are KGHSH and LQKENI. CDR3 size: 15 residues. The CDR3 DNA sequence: TGTGCCAGCTCGCCTCTTATTGAGGCCAGCTATGGCTACACCTTC. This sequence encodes CASSPLIEASYGYTF.

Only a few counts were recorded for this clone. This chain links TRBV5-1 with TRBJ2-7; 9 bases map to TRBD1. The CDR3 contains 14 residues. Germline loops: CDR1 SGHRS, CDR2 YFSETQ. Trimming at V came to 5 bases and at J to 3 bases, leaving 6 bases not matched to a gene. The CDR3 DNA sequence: TGCGCCAGCAGAAACCACAGGGGGCTCTACGAGCAGTACTTC. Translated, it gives CASRNHRGLYEQYF.

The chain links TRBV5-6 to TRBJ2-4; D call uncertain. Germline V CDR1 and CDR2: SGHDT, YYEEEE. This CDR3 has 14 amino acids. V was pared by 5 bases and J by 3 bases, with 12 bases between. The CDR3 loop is CASRSTHSKNIQYF. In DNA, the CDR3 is TGTGCCAGCAGAAGCACCCACAGCAAAAACATTCAGTACTTC.

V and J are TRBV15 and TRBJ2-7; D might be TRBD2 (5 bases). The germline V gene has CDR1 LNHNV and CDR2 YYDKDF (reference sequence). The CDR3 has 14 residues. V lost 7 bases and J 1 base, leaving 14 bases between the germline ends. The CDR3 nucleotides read TGTGCCACCACCACCGAACGGGGTTCCTACGAGCAGTACTTC. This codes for CATTTERGSYEQYF.

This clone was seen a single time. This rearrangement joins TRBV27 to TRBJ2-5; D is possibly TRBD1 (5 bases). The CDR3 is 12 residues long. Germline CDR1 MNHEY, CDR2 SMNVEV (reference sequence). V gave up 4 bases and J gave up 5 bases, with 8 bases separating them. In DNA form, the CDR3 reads TGTGCCAGCAGTTACAGGTTGGAGACCCAGTACTTC. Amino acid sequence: CASSYRLETQYF.

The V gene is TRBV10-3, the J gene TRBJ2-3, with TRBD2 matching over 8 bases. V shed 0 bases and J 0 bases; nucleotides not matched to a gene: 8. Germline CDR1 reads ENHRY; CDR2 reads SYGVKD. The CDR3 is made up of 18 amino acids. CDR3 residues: CAISESATSAPSTDTQYF. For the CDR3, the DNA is TGTGCCATCAGTGAGTCGGCGACTAGCGCTCCTAGCACAGATACGCAGTATTTT.

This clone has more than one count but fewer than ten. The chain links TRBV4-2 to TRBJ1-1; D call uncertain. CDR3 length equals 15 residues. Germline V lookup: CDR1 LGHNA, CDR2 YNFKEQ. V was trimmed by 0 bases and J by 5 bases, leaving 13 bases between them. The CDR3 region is CASSQDRAAGTEAFF. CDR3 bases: TGTGCCAGCAGCCAAGATAGGGCGGCGGGAACTGAAGCTTTCTTT.

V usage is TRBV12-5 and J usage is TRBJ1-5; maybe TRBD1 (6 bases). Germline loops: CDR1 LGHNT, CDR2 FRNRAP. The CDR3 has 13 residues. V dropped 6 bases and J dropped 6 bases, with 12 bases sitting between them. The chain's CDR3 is CASGLRGTQPQHF. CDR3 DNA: TGTGCTAGTGGGCTCAGGGGTACTCAGCCCCAGCATTTT.

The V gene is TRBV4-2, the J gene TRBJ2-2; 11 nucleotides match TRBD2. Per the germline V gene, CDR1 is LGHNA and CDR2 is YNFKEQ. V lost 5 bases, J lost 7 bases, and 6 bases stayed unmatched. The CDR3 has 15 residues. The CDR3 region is CASSKTSGDGGELFF. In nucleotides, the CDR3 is TGTGCCAGCAGCAAGACTAGCGGGGACGGCGGGGAGCTGTTTTTT.

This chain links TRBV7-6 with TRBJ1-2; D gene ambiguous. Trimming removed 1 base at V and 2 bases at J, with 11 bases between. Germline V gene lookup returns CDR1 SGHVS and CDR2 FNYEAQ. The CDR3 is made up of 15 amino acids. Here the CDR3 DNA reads TGTGCCAGCAGCTTAGAACCCGAGGGAAACTATGGCTACACCTTC. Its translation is CASSLEPEGNYGYTF. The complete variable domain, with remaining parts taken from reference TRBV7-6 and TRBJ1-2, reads GAGVSQSPRYKVTKRGQDVALRCDPISGHVSLYWYRQALGQGPEFLTYFNYEAQQDKSGLPNDRFSAERPEGSISTLTIQRTEQRDSAMYRCASSLEPEGNYGYTFGSGTRLTVV.

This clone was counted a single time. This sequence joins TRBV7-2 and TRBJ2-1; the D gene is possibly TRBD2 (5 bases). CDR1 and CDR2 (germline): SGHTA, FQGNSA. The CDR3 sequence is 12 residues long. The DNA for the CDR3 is TGTGCTGAGGGCCCTGCGTCGAATGAGCAGTTCTTC. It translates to CAEGPASNEQFF.

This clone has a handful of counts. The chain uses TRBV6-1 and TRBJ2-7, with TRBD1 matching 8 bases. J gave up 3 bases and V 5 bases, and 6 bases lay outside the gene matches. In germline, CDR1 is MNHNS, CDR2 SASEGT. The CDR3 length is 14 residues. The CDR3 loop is CASSNPTGVYEQYF. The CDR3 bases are TGTGCCAGCAGTAACCCGACAGGGGTCTACGAGCAGTACTTC.

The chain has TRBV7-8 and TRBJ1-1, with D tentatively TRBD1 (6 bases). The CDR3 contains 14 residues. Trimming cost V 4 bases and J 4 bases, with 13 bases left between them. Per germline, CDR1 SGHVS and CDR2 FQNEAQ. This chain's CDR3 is CASSSRTASTEAFF. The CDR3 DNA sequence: TGTGCCAGCAGCTCTAGGACAGCTTCCACTGAAGCTTTCTTT.

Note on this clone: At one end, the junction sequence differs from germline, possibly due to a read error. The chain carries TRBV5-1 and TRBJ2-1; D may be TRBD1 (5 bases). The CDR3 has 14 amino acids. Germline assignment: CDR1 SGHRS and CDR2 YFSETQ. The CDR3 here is CASTLRVSYTEQFF. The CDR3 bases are TGCGCCAGCACCCTCAGGGTATCCTACACTGAGCAGTTCTTC. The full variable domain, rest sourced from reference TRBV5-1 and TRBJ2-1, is KAGVTQTPRYLIKTRGQQVTLSCSPISGHRSVSWYQQTPGQGLQFLFEYFSETQRNKGNFPGRFSGRQFSNSRSEMNVSTLELGDSALYLCASTLRVSYTEQFFGPGTRLTVL.

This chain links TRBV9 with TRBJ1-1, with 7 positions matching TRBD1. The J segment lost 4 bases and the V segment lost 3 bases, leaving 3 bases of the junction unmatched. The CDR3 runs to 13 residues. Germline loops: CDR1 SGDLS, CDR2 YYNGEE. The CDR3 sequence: CASSGQGATEAFF. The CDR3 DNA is TGTGCCAGCAGCGGACAGGGTGCCACTGAAGCTTTCTTT.

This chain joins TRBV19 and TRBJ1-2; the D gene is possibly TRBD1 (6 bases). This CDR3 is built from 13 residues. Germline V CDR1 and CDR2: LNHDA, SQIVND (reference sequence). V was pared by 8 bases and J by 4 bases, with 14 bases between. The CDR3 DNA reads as TGTGCCAGTGAACCCTCGGACAGCTATGGCTACACCTTC. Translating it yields CASEPSDSYGYTF.

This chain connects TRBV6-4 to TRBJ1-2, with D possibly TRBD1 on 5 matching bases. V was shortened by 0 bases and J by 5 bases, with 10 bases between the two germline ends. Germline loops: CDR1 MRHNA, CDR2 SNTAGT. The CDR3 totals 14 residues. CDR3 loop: CASSDSSRAYGYTF. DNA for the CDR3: TGTGCCAGCAGTGACTCGTCCAGGGCTTATGGCTACACCTTC.

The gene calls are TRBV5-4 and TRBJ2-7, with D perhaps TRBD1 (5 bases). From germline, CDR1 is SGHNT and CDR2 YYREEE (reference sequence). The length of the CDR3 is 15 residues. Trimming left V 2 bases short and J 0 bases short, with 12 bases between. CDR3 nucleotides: TGTGCCAGCAGCTTAGGGCAGGGAAGCTCCTACGAGCAGTACTTC. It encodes CASSLGQGSSYEQYF.

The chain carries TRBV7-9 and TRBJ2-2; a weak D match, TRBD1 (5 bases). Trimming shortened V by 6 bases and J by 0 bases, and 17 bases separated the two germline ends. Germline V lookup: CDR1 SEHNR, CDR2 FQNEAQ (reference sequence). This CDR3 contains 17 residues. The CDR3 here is CASRRQPSGANTGELFF. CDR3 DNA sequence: TGTGCCAGCAGGAGACAGCCGTCTGGTGCGAACACCGGGGAGCTGTTTTTT.

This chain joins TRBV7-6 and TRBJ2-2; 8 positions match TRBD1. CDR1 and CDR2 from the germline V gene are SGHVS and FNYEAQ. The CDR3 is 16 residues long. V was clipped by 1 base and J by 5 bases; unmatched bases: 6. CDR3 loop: CASSLVGTGGTGELFF. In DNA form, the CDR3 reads TGTGCCAGCAGCTTAGTAGGGACAGGCGGGACCGGGGAGCTGTTTTTT.

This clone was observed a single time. CDR3 sequence reads: CASSKQGTDTQYF. The CDR3 DNA reads as TGTGCCAGCAGCAAACAGGGCACAGATACGCAGTATTTT. The V and J genes are TRBV7-6 and TRBJ2-3; D perhaps matches TRBD1 (5 bases). There are 13 residues in the CDR3. The germline V gene has CDR1 SGHVS and CDR2 FNYEAQ. With 5 bases removed from V and 1 base from J, the gap between germline ends came to 7 bases.